The sequence of this T cell receptor (beta chain) was determined in a study of cytomegalovirus exposure and HLA in healthy donors. In the case of this clone: Its matching antigen is unknown.

Study findings and constraints: For most TCR beta V segments, an earlier analysis put the productive rate at about 87% or about 30% of the time. Donors belonging to an Asian-associated ancestry cluster reportedly showed fewer N-insertions in productive TCRs than the approximately 670-donor mean, according to what a later analysis found. A link between a missense DCLRE1C variant and TCR beta V- and J-gene trimming emerged from a later analysis. A later analysis linked around 15,000 TCR beta sequences to HLA alleles at 0.05 false discovery rate.

The PCR used 60 Vbeta and 13 Jbeta primers. The protocol was immunoSEQ multiplex PCR, while the TCRdb copy is restricted to in-frame clones and leaves out a portion. The repertoire has 210,000 or so clones, 80% to 90% of them found once; the top ten carry 0.24%. The V end was cut by 1 base, the J end by 5 bases, with 11 bases between. This CDR3 has 15 amino acids. Germline V gives CDR1 MNHNS, CDR2 SASEGT. This TCR derives from a girl aged 2 to 10 in good health and CMV-seronegative. Sequenced material: PBMCs. This chain joins TRBV6-1 and TRBJ2-2; possibly TRBD1 for D (6 bases). The CDR3 DNA is TGTGCCAGCAGTGAAGGCAGGGGTGGGACCGGGGAGCTGTTTTTT. This sequence encodes CASSEGRGGTGELFF.